This TCR beta chain stems from a study of control samples from healthy donors and cancer patients. Trimming cost V 8 bases and J 7 bases; bases outside gene matches: 5. This CDR3 has 13 residues. The data were produced by immunoSEQ multiplex PCR, yet TCRdb's version contains in-frame clones alone and is incomplete. Here the sample spans roughly 120,000 clones, more than 75% being singletons. The chain links TRBV12-3 or TRBV12-4 to TRBJ1-6; 7 positions match TRBD1. This receptor was identified in a man aged 30 to 39 in good health. The source material was blood. In DNA form, the CDR3 reads TGTGCCAGCTCCAGGGGGAAAAATTCACCCCTCCACTTT. Translating it yields CASSRGKNSPLHF.